Given below is one T cell receptor beta chain in context. The entry originates in a study of blood T cell repertoires in COVID-19. Overall study context: COVID-19 samples, acute and convalescent, were from the United States, Italy and Spain.

Germline V gives CDR1 SNHLY, CDR2 FYNNEI. This CDR3 comprises 15 residues. V dropped 0 bases and J dropped 8; count of bases not matched to a gene: 2. The data were produced by immunoSEQ multiplex PCR, yet TCRdb's version contains in-frame clones alone and is incomplete. The profile shows a few hundred thousand clones, more than 70% of them singletons. V usage is TRBV2 and J usage is TRBJ1-4; TRBD1 agrees at 11 bases. The receptor was isolated from a woman aged 25-40 years with COVID-19, enrolled during active disease. Sequenced material: peripheral blood. The CDR3 sequence: CASSEAGQGDEKLFF. DNA of the CDR3: TGTGCCAGCAGTGAAGCGGGACAGGGGGACGAAAAACTGTTTTTT.